What follows is one T cell receptor (beta chain) and its context. As handled by the study authors: Amplifying reference gene primers gave estimates of nucleated cell counts. Data came from immunoSEQ multiplex PCR; TCRdb stores just in-frame clones and leaves some out. V and J calls and clone size are those listed in that table; D and trimming were worked out from the DNA. The sample consists of 250,000 or so clones, 75% to 90% of them appearing once. These data are taken from a study of blood T cell repertoires in COVID-19. Study-wide context: Sources were T cells, B-cell-depleted T cells, or PBMCs; the material itself was cDNA or gDNA.

The CDR3 loop spans 14 amino acids. Deletions cut 4 bases from V and 3 bases from J, with 13 bases between. Per the germline V gene, CDR1 is SGHNT and CDR2 is YYREEE (reference sequence). Material: peripheral blood. The source is a man younger than 40 with active or convalescent COVID-19. This chain uses TRBV5-4 with TRBJ1-1; D possibly corresponds to TRBD1 (5 bases). The CDR3 DNA is TGTGCCAGCAGCCGCGGGGCTGGGGACACTGAAGCTTTCTTT. Protein sequence: CASSRGAGDTEAFF. Combining the CDR3 with reference TRBV5-4 and TRBJ1-1 gives the whole variable domain ETGVTQSPTHLIKTRGQQVTLRCSSQSGHNTVSWYQQALGQGPQFIFQYYREEENGRGNFPPRFSGLQFPNYSSELNVNALELDDSALYLCASSRGAGDTEAFFGQGTRLTVV.